The present T cell receptor (beta chain) was sequenced within a study of beta chain features in type 1 diabetes. Looking at the study overall: Healthy donors and patients had similar age, gender and cell yields. General study points: Patients and controls would share equally any PCR tilt toward shorter templates. Type 1 diabetes patients had TCRB CDR3s that were shorter (moderately but significantly so) in all four CD4+ subsets.

About this clone itself: The antigen is undetermined.

V dropped 3 bases and J dropped 5; count of bases not matched to a gene: 6. The germline V gene has CDR1 ENHRY and CDR2 SYGVKD. The CDR3 extends over 15 amino acids. The sequenced template was cDNA made from the entire isolated RNA. The method was immunoSEQ multiplex PCR; TCRdb's version includes in-frame clones alone and lacks a portion of them. The data contain about 260,000 clones, around 68% of them seen just once; the ten biggest clones take up around 0.05%. This sequence joins TRBV10-3 and TRBJ2-2, with 7 bases fitting TRBD2. This receptor was obtained from a man aged 30 to 39 in good health. The specimen sequenced was naive CD4+ T cells from blood. The CDR3 spells CAISESGAGTGELFF. The CDR3 DNA reads as TGTGCCATCAGTGAATCCGGAGCGGGAACCGGGGAGCTGTTTTTT.